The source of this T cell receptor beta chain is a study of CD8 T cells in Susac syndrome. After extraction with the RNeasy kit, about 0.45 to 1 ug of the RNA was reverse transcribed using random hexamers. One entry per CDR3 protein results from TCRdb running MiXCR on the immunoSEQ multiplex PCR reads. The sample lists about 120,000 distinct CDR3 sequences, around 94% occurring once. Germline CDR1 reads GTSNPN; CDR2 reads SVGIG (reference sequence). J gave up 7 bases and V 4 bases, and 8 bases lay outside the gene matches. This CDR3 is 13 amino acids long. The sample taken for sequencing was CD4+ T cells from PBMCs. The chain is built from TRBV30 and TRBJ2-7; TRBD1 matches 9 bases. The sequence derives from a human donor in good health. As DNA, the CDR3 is TGTGCCTGGACTCCGGGACAGGGTACGGAGCAGTACTTC. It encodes CAWTPGQGTEQYF.